This passage covers 27 T cell receptor beta chains from one sample sequenced in a study of human versus mouse CDR3 diversity and MHC coevolution. TCRdb's copy holds only in-frame clones and misses some; the assay was immunoSEQ multiplex PCR. The profile shows about 80,000 clones, about 93% of them singletons. The sample comprised naive CD4+ T cells from blood. Subset described: CD45RO-negative CD62L-positive naive CD4 T cells. These TCRs come from a person aged 25 to 75 in good health.

The V call is TRBV6-1, the J call TRBJ1-4; D unresolved. The CDR3 spans 16 residues. CDR1 is MNHNS, CDR2 SASEGT, per germline. V was cut by 0 bases and J by 4 bases, with 12 bases left in between. CDR3 region: CASSEASGRLNEKLFF. CDR3 sequence (DNA): TGTGCCAGCAGTGAAGCTTCGGGAAGGCTTAATGAAAAACTGTTTTTT.

V gene TRBV29-1 combines with J gene TRBJ1-3, with 7 bases lining up with TRBD1. V gave up 7 bases and J gave up 6 bases; unmatched junction bases: 6. Germline loops: CDR1 SQVTM, CDR2 ANQGSEA. This CDR3 is built from 12 residues. The DNA for the CDR3 is TGCAGCGCCAAGACAGGGACAAACACCATATATTTT. Its translation is CSAKTGTNTIYF.

The V call is TRBV7-2, the J call TRBJ1-2, with a possible D match to TRBD1 (6 bases). Germline V CDR1 and CDR2: SGHTA, FQGNSA. This CDR3 has 14 residues. Trimming removed 1 base at V and 8 bases at J, with 14 bases between. The CDR3 DNA sequence: TGTGCCAGCAGCTTAGGTTCCCAGGGACAAGGCTACACCTTC. Its protein is CASSLGSQGQGYTF.

The chain joins TRBV27 to TRBJ2-7, with TRBD2 as a possible D gene (7 bases). Trimming took 8 bases from V and 3 from J, leaving 17 bases between them. Germline CDR1 reads MNHEY; CDR2 reads SMNVEV (reference sequence). The CDR3 runs 14 residues. Here the CDR3 DNA reads TGTGCCAGCCGCGGATGGGGGGGCTTCTACGAGCAGTACTTC. This codes for CASRGWGGFYEQYF.

The gene calls are TRBV18 and TRBJ1-2, with 9 bases identical to TRBD1. The CDR3 extends over 17 amino acids. Germline loops: CDR1 KGHSH, CDR2 LQKENI. Unmatched junction bases numbered 11, after V lost 5 bases and J lost 1 base. The CDR3 coding sequence is TGTGCCAGCTCAGGCCGGGACAGGGAAAATTTTAACTATGGCTACACCTTC. As protein: CASSGRDRENFNYGYTF.

This clone was picked up a small number of times. The genes are TRBV6-1 and TRBJ1-3; possible D gene TRBD1, 5 bases. The CDR3 has 14 amino acids. In germline, CDR1 is MNHNS, CDR2 SASEGT. Trimming cost V 10 bases and J 4 bases, with 17 bases left between them. As DNA, the CDR3 is TGTGCCACCTCGCAGGGCCGGCAAGGAAACACCATATATTTT. Encoded protein: CATSQGRQGNTIYF.

The chain joins TRBV18 to TRBJ2-7; 8 positions agree with TRBD1. This CDR3 has 15 amino acids. Germline-derived CDR1 and CDR2 are KGHSH and LQKENI. V shed 3 bases and J 2 bases; nucleotides not matched to a gene: 6. CDR3 nucleotide sequence: TGTGCCAGCTCACCCGGACAGGGTAAGCCCTACGAGCAGTACTTC. This codes for CASSPGQGKPYEQYF.

The rearrangement joins TRBV19 to TRBJ1-5; no reliable D call. Germline V gives CDR1 LNHDA, CDR2 SQIVND (reference sequence). V was clipped by 3 bases and J by 5 bases, with 20 bases between them. The CDR3 extends over 17 amino acids. The CDR3 loop reads CASSISGTPIPHQPQHF. Here the CDR3 DNA reads TGTGCCAGTAGTATCTCTGGCACCCCGATACCCCATCAGCCCCAGCATTTT.

The chain uses TRBV19 and TRBJ2-3; D call uncertain. Per germline, CDR1 LNHDA and CDR2 SQIVND (reference sequence). The CDR3 length is 15 residues. Deletions cut 5 bases from V and 5 bases from J, with 17 bases between. In DNA form, the CDR3 reads TGTGCCAGTAGTCCTCCATCTTCGAGGATAGATACGCAGTATTTT. Encoded protein: CASSPPSSRIDTQYF.

In its sample, this clone was seen once. This sequence joins TRBV12-5 and TRBJ1-2; a possible D gene is TRBD1 (6 bases). V lost 1 base and J 4 bases, leaving 7 bases between the germline ends. Looked up from germline, CDR1 is LGHNT and CDR2 is FRNRAP. CDR3 size: 13 residues. The CDR3 is CASGLADSYGYTF. CDR3 DNA sequence: TGTGCTAGTGGTTTGGCGGACAGCTATGGCTACACCTTC.

This chain joins TRBV6-1 and TRBJ1-6, with D uncertain. V gave up 5 bases and J gave up 7 bases, with 3 bases separating them. This CDR3 region has 11 residues. CDR1 and CDR2 from the germline V gene are MNHNS and SASEGT. The chain's CDR3 is CASSLNSPLHF. Here the CDR3 DNA reads TGTGCCAGCAGTCTAAATTCACCCCTCCACTTT.

The chain is built from TRBV18 and TRBJ1-1, with D unresolved. This CDR3 has 16 residues. The germline V gene encodes CDR1 KGHSH and CDR2 LQKENI. Trimming removed 4 bases at V and 3 bases at J, with 18 bases between. The CDR3 DNA is TGTGCCAGCTCACTTTATGACATCGCCATGGACACTGAAGCTTTCTTT. Translation: CASSLYDIAMDTEAFF.

This chain uses TRBV7-2 with TRBJ2-7; the D is unclear. Per the germline V gene, CDR1 is SGHTA and CDR2 is FQGNSA. The ends were cut back, 1 base at V and 3 bases at J, with 10 bases in the middle. The CDR3 has 14 residues. This CDR3 is CASSLGGLIYEQYF. Written as DNA, the CDR3 is TGTGCCAGCAGCTTAGGTGGGCTGATCTACGAGCAGTACTTC.

The chain carries TRBV28 and TRBJ2-1, with 13 bases matching TRBD2. Germline trimming cut 8 bases from V and 5 bases from J; bases unmatched to any gene: 3. Germline values: CDR1 MDHEN, CDR2 SYDVKM. The CDR3 totals 14 residues. CDR3 sequence (DNA): TGTGCCAGCGGACTAGCGGGAGCTCACAATGAGCAGTTCTTC. The encoded protein is CASGLAGAHNEQFF.

This clone was observed once. V and J are TRBV9 and TRBJ2-5, with D possibly TRBD1 on 6 matching bases. CDR3 length equals 16 residues. V lost 6 bases to trimming and J lost 0 bases, with 18 bases between them. Germline V lookup: CDR1 SGDLS, CDR2 YYNGEE. The CDR3 DNA is TGTGCCAGCAACCACCGCGGACAGAGGTACCAAGAGACCCAGTACTTC. Its protein is CASNHRGQRYQETQYF.

V gene TRBV29-1 combines with J gene TRBJ1-1, with D possibly being TRBD1 (6 bases). Deletions cut 4 bases from V and 2 bases from J, with 11 bases between. This CDR3 has 13 amino acids. CDR1 is SQVTM and CDR2 is ANQGSEA in the germline V gene. CDR3 in amino acids: CSVAGTFNTEAFF. The CDR3 region has the DNA TGCAGCGTTGCCGGGACATTCAACACTGAAGCTTTCTTT.

The chain combines TRBV9 with TRBJ2-7, with D tentatively TRBD2 (5 bases). V lost 2 bases and J 3 bases, leaving 15 bases between the germline ends. CDR3 length: 15 amino acids. The germline gives CDR1 SGDLS, CDR2 YYNGEE. The chain's CDR3 is CASSVTSEGFYEQYF. The CDR3 coding sequence is TGTGCCAGCAGCGTCACTAGTGAAGGTTTCTACGAGCAGTACTTC.

The chain uses TRBV28 and TRBJ1-5, with TRBD1 matching 8 bases. The CDR3 is made up of 17 amino acids. V gave up 0 bases and J gave up 2 bases; unmatched junction bases: 6. The germline V gene encodes CDR1 MDHEN and CDR2 SYDVKM. The CDR3 reads CASSLWSGQGGNQPQHF. For the CDR3, the DNA is TGTGCCAGCAGTTTATGGTCCGGACAGGGAGGCAATCAGCCCCAGCATTTT.

The chain is built from TRBV6-5 and TRBJ1-5, with 7 bases fitting TRBD1. Germline-derived CDR1 and CDR2 are MNHEY and SVGAGI. The CDR3 is 15 residues long. V dropped 6 bases and J dropped 2; count of bases not matched to a gene: 7. The CDR3 nucleotides read TGTGCCAGCAGGAACCGGGACAGCGGCAATCAGCCCCAGCATTTT. Translated: CASRNRDSGNQPQHF.

This chain uses TRBV18 with TRBJ1-4; D ambiguous. Germline V gene sequence: CDR1 KGHSH, CDR2 LQKENI. Trimming left V 0 bases short and J 8 bases short, with 16 bases between. The CDR3 has 16 residues. CDR3 nucleotides: TGTGCCAGCTCACCACCCTCGACTTCGTACAAAGAAAAACTGTTTTTT. This sequence encodes CASSPPSTSYKEKLFF.

This chain connects TRBV9 to TRBJ1-6; D is perhaps TRBD1 (5 bases). The germline CDR1 and CDR2 sequences are SGDLS and YYNGEE. The CDR3 sequence is 17 residues long. The V end lost 0 bases, the J end lost 5 bases, and 15 bases lay between the germline ends. CDR3 DNA sequence: TGTGCCAGCAGCGTAGCCCCGGGCGGGACCCATAATTCACCCCTCCACTTT. Translation: CASSVAPGGTHNSPLHF.

This clone was detected only once. CDR3 DNA: TGCGCCAGCAAGACCGGGACAGAAAACAATGAGCAGTTCTTC. It yields the protein CASKTGTENNEQFF. The chain combines TRBV23-1 with TRBJ2-1; 7 positions match TRBD1. TRBV23-1 falls under the ORF class, with uncertain function. The junction had 8 bases not matched to a gene; V was cut back by 7 bases and J by 5 bases. CDR3 size: 14 residues.

The chain couples TRBV29-1 to TRBJ1-1; D is unclear. The CDR3 is 13 amino acids. Trimming left V 4 bases short and J 6 bases short, with 15 bases between. Germline CDR1 and CDR2: SQVTM and ANQGSEA. CDR3 sequence (DNA): TGCAGCGTTGTTGGACTCTTAGGCGCTGAAGCTTTCTTT. Protein product: CSVVGLLGAEAFF.

This clone was found once. The chain has TRBV28 and TRBJ1-1; unclear D gene. CDR3 length: 16 amino acids. Trimming took off 4 bases at V and 4 bases at J, with 19 bases between the two ends. Germline CDR1 reads MDHEN; CDR2 reads SYDVKM. CDR3 in amino acids: CASSSPSAAWGTEAFF. The CDR3 nucleotides are TGTGCCAGCAGTTCCCCTTCAGCGGCCTGGGGCACTGAAGCTTTCTTT.

The chain links TRBV18 to TRBJ1-6, with TRBD1 identical over 7 bases. V was clipped by 3 bases and J by 0 bases; unmatched bases: 5. Germline lookup yields CDR1 KGHSH and CDR2 LQKENI. The CDR3 consists of 17 residues. The CDR3 sequence: CASSPNTGASYNSPLHF. The CDR3 DNA reads TGTGCCAGCTCACCTAATACAGGGGCCTCCTATAATTCACCCCTCCACTTT.

CDR3 region: CASSPRQGRVAEAFF. The CDR3 DNA sequence: TGTGCCAGCAGTCCACGACAGGGGAGGGTGGCTGAAGCTTTCTTT. V and J are TRBV27 and TRBJ1-1, with TRBD1 matching 8 bases. This CDR3 comprises 15 residues. Losses at the gene ends were 5 bases for V and 6 bases for J; bases not matched to a gene: 11. Germline V gene lookup returns CDR1 MNHEY and CDR2 SMNVEV (reference sequence).

This chain uses TRBV29-1 with TRBJ1-5, with D maybe TRBD1 (5 bases). The germline gives CDR1 SQVTM, CDR2 ANQGSEA. The CDR3 sequence is 14 residues long. The V and J ends lost 5 bases and 2 bases respectively, with 13 bases between them. CDR3 region: CSVTQGWGNQPQHF. The CDR3 DNA sequence: TGCAGCGTTACTCAGGGTTGGGGCAATCAGCCCCAGCATTTT.